What follows are 24 T cell receptor beta chains derived from one specimen sequenced in a study of blood T cell repertoires in COVID-19. Sequenced by immunoSEQ multiplex PCR; TCRdb stores in-frame clones only, minus some. This table has approximately 150,000 clones, 84% appearing once. Sequencing used PBMCs or T cells enriched from blood (not recorded which). The receptor source for this set is a man in his forties or fifties in a cohort exposed to, infected with or recovered from COVID-19 (not recorded which).

The chain combines TRBV27 with TRBJ1-6; possible D gene TRBD1, 5 bases. The ends were cut back, 2 bases at V and 6 bases at J, with 14 bases in the middle. Germline CDR1 reads MNHEY; CDR2 reads SMNVEV (reference sequence). This CDR3 contains 16 residues. This CDR3 reads CASSLEHRGSNSPLHF. The CDR3 DNA reads as TGTGCCAGCAGTTTAGAACATCGGGGGTCTAATTCACCCCTCCACTTT.

This clone rates as medium-sized. V is TRBV28 and J is TRBJ2-7; TRBD2 is a possible D gene (7 bases). Germline assignment: CDR1 MDHEN and CDR2 SYDVKM. There are 15 residues in the CDR3. V lost 0 bases to trimming and J lost 4 bases, with 13 bases between them. The CDR3 sequence: CASSLWTGGKYEQYF. In DNA, the CDR3 is TGTGCCAGCAGTTTATGGACGGGGGGCAAATACGAGCAGTACTTC.

The genes are TRBV11-2 and TRBJ2-7; no reliable D call. Per the germline V gene, CDR1 is SGHAT and CDR2 is FQNNGV. V lost 5 bases, J lost 3 bases, and 11 bases lay in between. The CDR3 extends over 13 amino acids. CDR3 loop: CASSTDGFYEQYF. The CDR3 nucleotides read TGTGCCAGCAGCACAGACGGATTCTACGAGCAGTACTTC.

The CDR3 loop is CAISESGTSGRGTDTQYF. CDR3 nucleotide sequence: TGTGCCATCAGTGAGTCGGGGACTAGCGGGAGGGGCACAGATACGCAGTATTTT. V usage is TRBV10-3 and J usage is TRBJ2-3; 16 positions agree with TRBD2. This CDR3 is 18 amino acids long. CDR1 is ENHRY, CDR2 SYGVKD, per germline. V trimming: 0 bases; J trimming: 1 base; junction bases outside the gene matches: 1.

The chain recombines TRBV28 with TRBJ2-5; 8 nucleotides line up with TRBD2. In germline, CDR1 is MDHEN, CDR2 SYDVKM. The CDR3 is 16 residues long. Losses at the gene ends were 2 bases for V and 5 bases for J; bases not matched to a gene: 10. The CDR3 nucleotides are TGTGCCAGCAGTTTACCTTCTGCGGGAGGTGGGGAGACCCAGTACTTC. Amino acids: CASSLPSAGGGETQYF.

The chain uses TRBV13 and TRBJ2-7, with D possibly being TRBD1 (5 bases). The CDR3 has 14 residues. Germline assignment: CDR1 PRHDT and CDR2 FYEKMQ (reference sequence). With 5 bases removed from V and 2 bases from J, the gap between germline ends came to 13 bases. The CDR3: CASSQTDSPYEQYF. CDR3 nucleotide sequence: TGTGCCAGCAGCCAGACAGACTCTCCCTACGAGCAGTACTTC.

This clone was seen only a few times. This chain uses TRBV5-1 with TRBJ2-1; TRBD2 matches 9 bases. Trimming at V came to 3 bases and at J to 0 bases, leaving 4 bases not matched to a gene. The CDR3 has 16 amino acids. CDR1 is SGHRS, CDR2 YFSETQ, per germline. The CDR3: CASSYSGRSSYNEQFF. CDR3 nucleotide sequence: TGCGCCAGCAGCTACAGCGGGAGGAGCTCCTACAATGAGCAGTTCTTC.

The V gene is TRBV6-5, the J gene TRBJ2-7, with 11 nucleotides matching TRBD1. V shed 6 bases and J 3 bases; nucleotides not matched to a gene: 1. CDR1 is MNHEY and CDR2 is SVGAGI in the germline V gene. This CDR3 is 13 amino acids long. Written as DNA, the CDR3 is TGTGCCAGCAGGGGGACAGGGGGCTACGAGCAGTACTTC. Encoded protein: CASRGTGGYEQYF.

The CDR3 loop reads CASSLGGYGYTF. For the CDR3, the DNA is TGTGCCAGCAGCTTGGGCGGCTATGGCTACACCTTC. The chain recombines TRBV5-4 with TRBJ1-2; D gene uncertain. CDR1 and CDR2 from the germline V gene are SGHNT and YYREEE (reference sequence). The CDR3 sequence is 12 residues long. V gave up 0 bases and J gave up 4 bases, with 4 bases separating them.

The chain employs TRBV27 and TRBJ2-3, with TRBD1 matching 10 bases. J was trimmed by 0 bases and V by 5 bases; bases with no gene match: 14. The CDR3 covers 19 residues. The germline CDR1 and CDR2 sequences are MNHEY and SMNVEV (reference sequence). Here the CDR3 reads CASSTPGDRGHMSTDTQYF. The DNA of the CDR3 is TGTGCCAGCAGTACCCCCGGGGACAGGGGACATATGAGCACAGATACGCAGTATTTT.

This clone was observed a single time. The J gene is TRBJ1-2, the V gene TRBV19; D call uncertain. V lost 3 bases, J lost 5 bases, and 7 bases lay in between. This CDR3 region has 12 residues. CDR1 LNHDA and CDR2 SQIVND come from the germline V gene (reference sequence). Here the CDR3 DNA reads TGTGCCAGTAGTATTACCGGGTATGGCTACACCTTC. Its protein product is CASSITGYGYTF.

The V and J genes are TRBV2 and TRBJ2-1; possibly TRBD2 for D (6 bases). Germline lookup yields CDR1 SNHLY and CDR2 FYNNEI. The CDR3 totals 15 residues. The V end lost 1 base, the J end lost 0 bases, and 7 bases lay between the germline ends. The CDR3 coding sequence is TGTGCCAGCAGTGAAGTTAGCGGCTCCTACAATGAGCAGTTCTTC. The encoded protein is CASSEVSGSYNEQFF.

The rearrangement joins TRBV27 to TRBJ1-1, with TRBD1 identical over 12 bases. CDR3 length equals 16 residues. Germline V CDR1 and CDR2: MNHEY, SMNVEV (reference sequence). V gave up 1 base and J gave up 5 bases; unmatched junction bases: 5. The CDR3 loop reads CASSLWGQGAGTEAFF. The CDR3 coding sequence is TGTGCCAGCAGTTTATGGGGACAGGGGGCAGGAACTGAAGCTTTCTTT.

J is TRBJ2-1 and V is TRBV7-9, with TRBD1 identical over 12 bases. Germline-derived CDR1 and CDR2 are SEHNR and FQNEAQ (reference sequence). There are 16 residues in the CDR3. Trimming took 2 bases from V and 6 from J; bases not matched to a gene: 5. The CDR3 bases are TGTGCCAGCAGCTTACGACCGGGACAGGGGGCCAATGAGCAGTTCTTC. This gives the protein CASSLRPGQGANEQFF. The whole variable domain, remainder taken from reference TRBV7-9 and TRBJ2-1, is DTGVSQNPRHKITKRGQNVTFRCDPISEHNRLYWYRQTLGQGPEFLTYFQNEAQLEKSRLLSDRFSAERPKGSFSTLEIQRTEQGDSAMYLCASSLRPGQGANEQFFGPGTRLTVL.

This chain uses TRBV6-5 with TRBJ1-1; tentatively, D is TRBD1 (5 bases). Trimming removed 8 bases at V and 2 bases at J, with 15 bases between. The CDR3 is 14 residues long. Germline values: CDR1 MNHEY, CDR2 SVGAGI. The CDR3 here is CASGAGYPNTEAFF. Written as DNA, the CDR3 is TGTGCCAGCGGAGCAGGGTACCCAAACACTGAAGCTTTCTTT.

This chain connects TRBV14 to TRBJ2-7, with 9 bases matching TRBD1. This CDR3 has 13 residues. Germline CDR1 and CDR2: SGHDN and FVKESK. As DNA, the CDR3 is TGTGCCAGCAGCCCTTGGACAGGGGAACGCCTATTTGTC. The encoded protein is CASSPWTGERLFV.

The rearrangement uses TRBV19 and TRBJ1-4; D is perhaps TRBD1 (5 bases). CDR3 length equals 14 residues. Looked up from germline, CDR1 is LNHDA and CDR2 is SQIVND (reference sequence). Trimming took off 4 bases at V and 7 bases at J, with 13 bases between the two ends. The CDR3 protein is CASSKTWTPEKLFF. The CDR3 DNA reads TGTGCCAGTAGTAAGACGTGGACACCTGAAAAACTGTTTTTT.

This clone has only a few counts. The V call is TRBV24-1, the J call TRBJ1-2; 7 bases fit TRBD1. With 0 bases clipped from V and 3 bases from J, the junction kept 3 bases outside the gene matches. The CDR3 is made up of 15 amino acids. Germline CDR1 and CDR2: KGHDR and SFDVKD. The CDR3, as DNA: TGTGCCACCAGTGATTTGTGGGACAGCGACTATGGCTACACCTTC. Translation: CATSDLWDSDYGYTF.

CDR3: CASSYTRQGTGELFF. CDR3 nucleotide sequence: TGTGCCAGCAGTTACACCCGACAGGGGACCGGGGAGCTGTTTTTT. The chain has TRBV6-2 or TRBV6-3 and TRBJ2-2, with 8 nucleotides matching TRBD1. The V gene's germline CDR1 is MNHEY and CDR2 SVGEGT. V was clipped by 2 bases and J by 5 bases; unmatched bases: 4. CDR3 length equals 15 residues.

The rearrangement joins TRBV12-3 or TRBV12-4 to TRBJ1-2; TRBD1 matches 7 bases. The CDR3 runs 13 residues. The junction had 8 bases not matched to a gene; V was cut back by 5 bases and J by 8 bases. Written as DNA, the CDR3 is TGTGCCAGCAGTCCTGACAGGGCGATAGGCTACACCTTC. It yields the protein CASSPDRAIGYTF.

The chain links TRBV11-1 to TRBJ1-4; 10 nucleotides line up with TRBD1. Germline loops: CDR1 SGHAT, CDR2 FQDESV (reference sequence). Germline trimming cut 6 bases from V and 8 bases from J; bases unmatched to any gene: 9. The CDR3 is 15 residues long. The CDR3 DNA reads as TGTGCCAGCAGAGCAACCGGGACAGGGGAAGAAAAACTGTTTTTT. Its protein is CASRATGTGEEKLFF.

The gene calls are TRBV20-1 and TRBJ2-1; no clear D. Trimming pared 4 bases from V and 15 bases from J, leaving 13 bases between. Germline V gives CDR1 DFQATT, CDR2 SNEGSKA (reference sequence). The CDR3 contains 10 residues. The CDR3 reads CSATREDPFF. CDR3 nucleotides: TGCAGTGCTACCAGAGAGGATCCGTTCTTC.

The V gene is TRBV6-4, the J gene TRBJ1-2, with D possibly matching TRBD1 (6 bases). Per the germline V gene, CDR1 is MRHNA and CDR2 is SNTAGT. V lost 0 bases to trimming and J lost 4 bases, with 15 bases between them. This CDR3 is 16 amino acids long. The CDR3 region is CASSDSGGAGPYGYTF. CDR3 nucleotides: TGTGCCAGCAGTGACTCGGGGGGGGCAGGACCCTATGGCTACACCTTC.

The chain combines TRBV14 with TRBJ2-1, with 10 nucleotides matching TRBD2. Trimming cost V 1 base and J 14 bases; bases outside gene matches: 17. The CDR3 totals 17 residues. Per germline, CDR1 SGHDN and CDR2 FVKESK. The CDR3 DNA sequence: TGTGCCAGCAGCCAAGGGAGTTGGGGACTAGCGTACGAGTCTAAGTTCTTC. Protein: CASSQGSWGLAYESKFF.